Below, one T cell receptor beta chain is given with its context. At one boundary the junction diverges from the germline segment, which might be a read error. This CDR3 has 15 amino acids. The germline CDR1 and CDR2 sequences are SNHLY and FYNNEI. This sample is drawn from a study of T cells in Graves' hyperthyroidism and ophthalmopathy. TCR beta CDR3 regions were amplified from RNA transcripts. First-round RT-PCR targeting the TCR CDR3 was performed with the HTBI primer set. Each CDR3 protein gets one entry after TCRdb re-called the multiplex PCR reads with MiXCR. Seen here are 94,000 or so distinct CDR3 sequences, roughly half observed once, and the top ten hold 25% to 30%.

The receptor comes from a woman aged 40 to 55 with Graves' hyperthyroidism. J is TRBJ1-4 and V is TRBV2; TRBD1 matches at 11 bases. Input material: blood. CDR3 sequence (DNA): TGTGCCAGCAGAACCGGGACAGGGGGAAATGAAAAACCGTTTTTT. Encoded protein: CASRTGTGGNEKPFF.